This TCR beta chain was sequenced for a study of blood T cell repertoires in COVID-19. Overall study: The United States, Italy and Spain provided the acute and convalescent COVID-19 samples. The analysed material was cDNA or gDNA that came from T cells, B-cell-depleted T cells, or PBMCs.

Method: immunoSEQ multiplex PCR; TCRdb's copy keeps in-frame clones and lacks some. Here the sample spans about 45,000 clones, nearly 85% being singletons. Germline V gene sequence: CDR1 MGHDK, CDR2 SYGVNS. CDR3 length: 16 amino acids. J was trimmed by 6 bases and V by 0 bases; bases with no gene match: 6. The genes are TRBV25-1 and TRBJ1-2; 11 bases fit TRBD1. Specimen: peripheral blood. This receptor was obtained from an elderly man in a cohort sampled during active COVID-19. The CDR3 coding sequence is TGTGCCAGCAGTGAATATAGGACAGGGGGCGCCAATGGCTACACCTTC. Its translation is CASSEYRTGGANGYTF.